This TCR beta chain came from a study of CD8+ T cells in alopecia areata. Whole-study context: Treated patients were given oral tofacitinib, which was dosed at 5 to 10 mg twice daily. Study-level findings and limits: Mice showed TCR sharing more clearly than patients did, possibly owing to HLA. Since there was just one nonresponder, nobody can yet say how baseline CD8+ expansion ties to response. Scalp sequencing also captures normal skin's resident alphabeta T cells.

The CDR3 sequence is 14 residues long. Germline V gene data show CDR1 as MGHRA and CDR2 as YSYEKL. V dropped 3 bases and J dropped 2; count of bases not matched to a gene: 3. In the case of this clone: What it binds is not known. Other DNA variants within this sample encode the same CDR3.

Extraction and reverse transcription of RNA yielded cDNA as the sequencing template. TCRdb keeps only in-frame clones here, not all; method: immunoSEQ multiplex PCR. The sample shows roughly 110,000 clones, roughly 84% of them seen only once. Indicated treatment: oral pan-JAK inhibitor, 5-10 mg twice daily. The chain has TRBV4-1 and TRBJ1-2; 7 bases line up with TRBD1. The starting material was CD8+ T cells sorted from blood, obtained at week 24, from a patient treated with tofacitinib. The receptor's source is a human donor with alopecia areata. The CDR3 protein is CASSQAQGNYGYTF. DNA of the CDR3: TGCGCCAGCAGCCAGGCACAGGGGAACTATGGCTACACCTTC.